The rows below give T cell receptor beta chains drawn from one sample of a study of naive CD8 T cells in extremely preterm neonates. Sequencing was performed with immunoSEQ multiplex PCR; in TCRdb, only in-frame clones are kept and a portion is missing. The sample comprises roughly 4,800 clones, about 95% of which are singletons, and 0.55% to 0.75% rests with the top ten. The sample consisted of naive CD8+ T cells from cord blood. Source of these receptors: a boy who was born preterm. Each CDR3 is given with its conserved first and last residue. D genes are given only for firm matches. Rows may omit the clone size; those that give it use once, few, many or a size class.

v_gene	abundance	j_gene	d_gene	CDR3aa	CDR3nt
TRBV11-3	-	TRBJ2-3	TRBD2	CASSPLLAGDTDTQYF	TGTGCCAGCAGCCCCTTACTAGCGGGAGATACAGATACGCAGTATTTT
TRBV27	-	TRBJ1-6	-	CASSLGGSYNSPLHF	TGTGCCAGCAGTTTAGGGGGCTCCTATAATTCACCCCTCCACTTT
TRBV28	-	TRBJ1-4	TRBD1	CASSWTGGEKLFF	TGTGCCAGCAGTTGGACAGGGGGCGAAAAACTGTTTTTT
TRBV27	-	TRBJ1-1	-	CASTPAYEAFF	TGTGCCAGCACGCCCGCTTATGAAGCTTTCTTT
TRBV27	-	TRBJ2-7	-	CASRGREQYF	TGTGCCAGCAGAGGGCGCGAGCAGTACTTC
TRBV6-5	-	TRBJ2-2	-	CASSYVGTGELFF	TGTGCCAGCAGTTACGTTGGGACCGGGGAGCTGTTTTTT
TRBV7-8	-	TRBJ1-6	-	CASSLQGSPLHF	TGTGCCAGCAGCTTACAGGGTTCACCCCTCCACTTT
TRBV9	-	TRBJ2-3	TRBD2	CASSASGRGLDTQYF	TGTGCCAGCAGCGCTAGCGGGAGGGGCCTAGATACGCAGTATTTT
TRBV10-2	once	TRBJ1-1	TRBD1	CASRTGGTEAFF	TGCGCCAGCAGGACAGGGGGCACTGAAGCTTTCTTT
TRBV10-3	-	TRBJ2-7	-	CAISEWGTYEQYF	TGTGCCATCAGTGAGTGGGGGACCTACGAGCAGTACTTC
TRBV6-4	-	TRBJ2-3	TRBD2	CASSDSHLAGEGDTQYF	TGTGCCAGCAGTGACTCTCATCTAGCGGGAGAGGGAGATACGCAGTATTTT
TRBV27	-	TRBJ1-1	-	CASSLSPTGLNTEAFF	TGTGCCAGCAGTTTGTCGCCGACAGGACTGAACACTGAAGCTTTCTTT
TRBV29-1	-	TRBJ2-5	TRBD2	CSVDGRETQYF	TGCAGCGTTGACGGGAGGGAGACCCAGTACTTC
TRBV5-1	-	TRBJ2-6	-	CASSYFSGANVLTF	TGCGCCAGCAGCTACTTCTCTGGGGCCAACGTCCTGACTTTC
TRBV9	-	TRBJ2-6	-	CASSVALGGANVLTF	TGTGCCAGCAGCGTAGCTCTGGGTGGGGCCAACGTCCTGACTTTC
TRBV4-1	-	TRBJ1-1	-	CASSHRTQNTEAFF	TGCGCCAGCAGCCACAGGACACAGAACACTGAAGCTTTCTTT
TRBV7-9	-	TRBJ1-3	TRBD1	CASSPRSGQGYNTIYF	TGTGCCAGCAGCCCACGGTCGGGACAGGGGTATAACACCATATATTTT
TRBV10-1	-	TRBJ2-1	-	CASSAKGYNEQFF	TGCGCCAGCAGTGCCAAGGGGTACAATGAGCAGTTCTTC
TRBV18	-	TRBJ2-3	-	CASSPPQGTDTQYF	TGTGCCAGCTCACCACCGCAGGGCACAGATACGCAGTATTTT
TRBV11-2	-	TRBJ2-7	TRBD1	CASSFRDRGTYEQYF	TGTGCCAGCAGCTTCCGGGACAGGGGGACCTACGAGCAGTACTTC
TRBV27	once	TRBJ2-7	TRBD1	CASSRDRGGNEQYF	TGTGCCAGCAGTCGGGACAGGGGGGGCAACGAGCAGTACTTC
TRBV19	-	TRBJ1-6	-	CASSIGQSSYNSPLHF	TGTGCCAGTAGTATAGGACAGAGCTCCTATAATTCACCCCTCCACTTT
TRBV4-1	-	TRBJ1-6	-	CASSQDTNSPLHF	TGCGCCAGCAGCCAAGATACCAATTCACCCCTCCACTTT
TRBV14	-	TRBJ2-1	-	CASSPPWTLGDEQFF	TGTGCCAGCAGCCCCCCCTGGACTCTGGGCGATGAGCAGTTCTTC
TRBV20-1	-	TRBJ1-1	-	CSARYGEAFF	TGCAGTGCTAGATACGGTGAAGCTTTCTTT
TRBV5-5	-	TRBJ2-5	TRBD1	CASSLTGGAETQYF	TGTGCCAGCAGCTTGACAGGGGGCGCAGAGACCCAGTACTTC
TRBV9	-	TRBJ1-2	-	CASSVARDTSYGYTF	TGTGCCAGCAGCGTAGCACGGGACACAAGCTATGGCTACACCTTC
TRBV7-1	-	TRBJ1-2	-	CASSGQNYGYTF	TGTGCCAGCAGCGGACAAAACTATGGCTACACCTTC
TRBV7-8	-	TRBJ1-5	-	CASRRTGSSNQPQHF	TGTGCCAGCAGGCGTACAGGGTCGAGCAATCAGCCCCAGCATTTT
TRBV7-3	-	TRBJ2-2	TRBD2	CASSGLASGELFF	TGTGCCAGCAGCGGACTAGCCTCCGGGGAGCTGTTTTTT
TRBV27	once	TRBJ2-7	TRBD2	CASSLTSGSYEQYF	TGTGCCAGCAGTTTGACTAGCGGCTCCTACGAGCAGTACTTC
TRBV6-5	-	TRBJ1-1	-	CASTLGQNTEAFF	TGTGCCAGCACCCTTGGACAGAACACTGAAGCTTTCTTT
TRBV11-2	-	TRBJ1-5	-	CASSRDSNQPQHF	TGTGCCAGCAGCCGGGACAGCAATCAGCCCCAGCATTTT
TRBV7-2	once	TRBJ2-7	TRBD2	CASSLAGGPYEQYF	TGTGCCAGCAGCTTAGCGGGAGGGCCCTACGAGCAGTACTTC
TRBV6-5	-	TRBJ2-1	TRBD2	CASSPGLAHNEQFF	TGTGCCAGCAGTCCGGGACTAGCGCACAATGAGCAGTTCTTC
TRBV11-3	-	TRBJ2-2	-	CASSFRDTGELFF	TGTGCCAGCAGCTTTCGGGACACCGGGGAGCTGTTTTTT